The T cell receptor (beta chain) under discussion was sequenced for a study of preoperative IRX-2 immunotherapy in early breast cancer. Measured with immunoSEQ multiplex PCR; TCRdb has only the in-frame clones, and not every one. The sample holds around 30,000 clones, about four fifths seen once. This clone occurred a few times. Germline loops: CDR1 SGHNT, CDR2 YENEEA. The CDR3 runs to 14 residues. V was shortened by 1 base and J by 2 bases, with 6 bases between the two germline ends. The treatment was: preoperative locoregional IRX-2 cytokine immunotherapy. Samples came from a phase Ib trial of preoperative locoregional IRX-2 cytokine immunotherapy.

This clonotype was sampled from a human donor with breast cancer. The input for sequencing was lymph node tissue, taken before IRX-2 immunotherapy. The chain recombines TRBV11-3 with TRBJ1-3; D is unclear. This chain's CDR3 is CASSLGGPGNTIYF. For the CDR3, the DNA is TGTGCCAGCAGCTTAGGAGGGCCTGGAAACACCATATATTTT.